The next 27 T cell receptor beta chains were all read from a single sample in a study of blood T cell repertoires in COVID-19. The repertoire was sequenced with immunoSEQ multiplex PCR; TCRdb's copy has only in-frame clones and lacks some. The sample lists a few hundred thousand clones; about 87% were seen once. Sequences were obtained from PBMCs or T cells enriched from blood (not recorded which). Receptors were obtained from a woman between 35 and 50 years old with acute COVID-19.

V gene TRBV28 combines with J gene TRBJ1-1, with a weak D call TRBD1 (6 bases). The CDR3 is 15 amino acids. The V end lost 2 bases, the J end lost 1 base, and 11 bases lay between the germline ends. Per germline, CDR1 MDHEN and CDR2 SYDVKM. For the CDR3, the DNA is TGTGCCAGCAGTTTAGGTTCACAGGGGAACACTGAAGCTTTCTTT. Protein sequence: CASSLGSQGNTEAFF.

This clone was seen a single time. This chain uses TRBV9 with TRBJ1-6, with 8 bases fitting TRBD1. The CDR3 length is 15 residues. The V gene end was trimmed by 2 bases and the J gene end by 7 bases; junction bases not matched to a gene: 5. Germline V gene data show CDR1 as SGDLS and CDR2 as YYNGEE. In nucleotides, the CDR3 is TGTGCCAGCAGCGTTGGACAGGGCCCGAATTCACCCCTCCACTTT. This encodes CASSVGQGPNSPLHF.

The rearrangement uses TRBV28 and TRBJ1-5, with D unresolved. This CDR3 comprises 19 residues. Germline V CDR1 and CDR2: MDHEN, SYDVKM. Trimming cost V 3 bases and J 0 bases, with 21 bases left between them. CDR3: CASSFPTIRTDYSNQPQHF. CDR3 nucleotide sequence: TGTGCCAGCAGTTTCCCCACCATCCGAACCGACTATAGCAATCAGCCCCAGCATTTT.

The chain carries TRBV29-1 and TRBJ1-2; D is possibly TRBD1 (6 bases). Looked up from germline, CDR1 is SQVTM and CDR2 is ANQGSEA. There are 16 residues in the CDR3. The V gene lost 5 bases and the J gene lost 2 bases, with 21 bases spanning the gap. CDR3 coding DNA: TGCAGCGTTAATCCCAGGGGTCCTCTTTCCAACTATGGCTACACCTTC. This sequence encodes CSVNPRGPLSNYGYTF. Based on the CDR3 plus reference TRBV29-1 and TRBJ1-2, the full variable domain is SAVISQKPSRDICQRGTSLTIQCQVDSQVTMMFWYRQQPGQSLTLIATANQGSEATYESGFVIDKFPISRPNLTFSTLTVSNMSPEDSSIYLCSVNPRGPLSNYGYTFGSGTRLTVV.

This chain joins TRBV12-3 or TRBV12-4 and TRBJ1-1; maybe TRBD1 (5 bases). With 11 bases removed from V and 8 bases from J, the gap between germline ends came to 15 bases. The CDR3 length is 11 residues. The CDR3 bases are TGTGCCTCCAGTACCAGGGAAGAAGCTTTCTTT. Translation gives CASSTREEAFF.

Here the CDR3 DNA reads TGTGCCAGCAGCGACAACAGGGGGCACAATGAAAAACTGTTTTTT. Translating it yields CASSDNRGHNEKLFF. V usage is TRBV7-9 and J usage is TRBJ1-4; 9 positions agree with TRBD1. CDR1 SEHNR and CDR2 FQNEAQ come from the germline V gene (reference sequence). After removal of 5 bases from V and 5 bases from J, the junction contained 6 bases not matched to a gene. This CDR3 comprises 15 residues.

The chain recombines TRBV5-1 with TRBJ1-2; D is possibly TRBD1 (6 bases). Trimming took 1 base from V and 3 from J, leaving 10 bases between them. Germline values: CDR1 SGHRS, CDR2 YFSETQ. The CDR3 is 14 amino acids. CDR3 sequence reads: CASSLWDTDYGYTF. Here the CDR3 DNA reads TGCGCCAGCAGCTTGTGGGACACGGACTATGGCTACACCTTC.

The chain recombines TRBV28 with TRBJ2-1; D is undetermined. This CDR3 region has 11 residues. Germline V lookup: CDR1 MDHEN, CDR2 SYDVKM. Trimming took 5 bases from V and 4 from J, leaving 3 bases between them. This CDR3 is CASSEYNEQFF. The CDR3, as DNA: TGTGCCAGCAGTGAGTACAATGAGCAGTTCTTC. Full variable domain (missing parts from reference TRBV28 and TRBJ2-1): DVKVTQSSRYLVKRTGEKVFLECVQDMDHENMFWYRQDPGLGLRLIYFSYDVKMKEKGDIPEGYSVSREKKERFSLILESASTNQTSMYLCASSEYNEQFFGPGTRLTVL.

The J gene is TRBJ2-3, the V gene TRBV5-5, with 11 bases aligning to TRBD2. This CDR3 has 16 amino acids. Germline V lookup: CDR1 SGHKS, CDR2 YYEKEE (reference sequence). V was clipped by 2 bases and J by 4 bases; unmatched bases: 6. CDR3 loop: CASSFLAGGESDTQYF. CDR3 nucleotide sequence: TGTGCCAGCAGCTTTCTAGCGGGAGGAGAGTCAGATACGCAGTATTTT.

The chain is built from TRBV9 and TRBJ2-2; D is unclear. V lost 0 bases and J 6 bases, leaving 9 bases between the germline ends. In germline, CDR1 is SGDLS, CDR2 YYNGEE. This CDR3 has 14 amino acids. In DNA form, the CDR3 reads TGTGCCAGCAGCGTAGTGGAGTTAGCCGGGGAGCTGTTTTTT. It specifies CASSVVELAGELFF. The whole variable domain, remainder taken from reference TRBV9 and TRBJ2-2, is DSGVTQTPKHLITATGQRVTLRCSPRSGDLSVYWYQQSLDQGLQFLIQYYNGEERAKGNILERFSAQQFPDLHSELNLSSLELGDSALYFCASSVVELAGELFFGEGSRLTVL.

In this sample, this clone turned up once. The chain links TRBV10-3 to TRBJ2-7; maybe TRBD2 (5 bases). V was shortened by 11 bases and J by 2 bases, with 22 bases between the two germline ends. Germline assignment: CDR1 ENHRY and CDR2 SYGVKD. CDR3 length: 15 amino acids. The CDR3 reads CASTGSLGFTYEQYF. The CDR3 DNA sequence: TGTGCCTCAACGGGGTCCCTCGGATTTACCTACGAGCAGTACTTC.

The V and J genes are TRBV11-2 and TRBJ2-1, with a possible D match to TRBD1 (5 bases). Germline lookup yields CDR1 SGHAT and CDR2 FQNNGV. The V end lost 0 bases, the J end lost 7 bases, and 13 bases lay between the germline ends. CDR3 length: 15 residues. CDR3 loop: CASSLDRAGNNEQFF. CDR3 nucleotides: TGTGCCAGCAGCTTAGATCGGGCAGGGAATAATGAGCAGTTCTTC.

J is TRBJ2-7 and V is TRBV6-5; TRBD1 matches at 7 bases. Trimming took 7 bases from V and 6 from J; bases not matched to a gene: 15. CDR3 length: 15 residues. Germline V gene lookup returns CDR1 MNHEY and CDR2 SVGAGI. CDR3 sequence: CASKSGTAEGLEQYV. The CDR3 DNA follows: TGTGCCAGCAAATCCGGGACAGCAGAGGGGCTCGAGCAGTACGTC.

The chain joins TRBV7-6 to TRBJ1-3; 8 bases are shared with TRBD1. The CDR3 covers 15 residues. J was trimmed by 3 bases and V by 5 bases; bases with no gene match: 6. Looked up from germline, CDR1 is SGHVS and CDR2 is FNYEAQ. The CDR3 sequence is CASSKETGGGNTIYF. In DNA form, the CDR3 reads TGTGCCAGCAGCAAAGAAACAGGGGGTGGAAACACCATATATTTT.

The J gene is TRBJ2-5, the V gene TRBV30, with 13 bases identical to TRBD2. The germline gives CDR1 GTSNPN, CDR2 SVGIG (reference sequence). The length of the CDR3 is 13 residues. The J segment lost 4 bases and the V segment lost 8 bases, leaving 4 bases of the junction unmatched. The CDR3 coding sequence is TGTGCCGGGGGACTAGCGGGACTAGAGACCCAGTACTTC. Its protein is CAGGLAGLETQYF.

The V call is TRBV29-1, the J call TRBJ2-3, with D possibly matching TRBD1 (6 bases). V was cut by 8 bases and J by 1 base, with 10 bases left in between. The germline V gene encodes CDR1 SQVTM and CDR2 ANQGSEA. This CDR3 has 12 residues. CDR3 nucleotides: TGCAGCCTCGAGGGGGGCACAGATACGCAGTATTTT. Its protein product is CSLEGGTDTQYF.

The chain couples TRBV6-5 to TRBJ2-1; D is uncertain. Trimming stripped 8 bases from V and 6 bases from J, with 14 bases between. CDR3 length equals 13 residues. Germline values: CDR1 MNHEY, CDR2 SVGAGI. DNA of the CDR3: TGTGCCAGCGGAGAAAGGAGTCTCAATGAGCAGTTCTTC. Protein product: CASGERSLNEQFF.

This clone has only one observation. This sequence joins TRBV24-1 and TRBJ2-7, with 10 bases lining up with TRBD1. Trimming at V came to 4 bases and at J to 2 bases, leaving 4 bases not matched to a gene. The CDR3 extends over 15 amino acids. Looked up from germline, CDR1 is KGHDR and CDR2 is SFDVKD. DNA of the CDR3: TGTGCCACCAGTGACCCGGGACAGGGGACCTACGAGCAGTACTTC. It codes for CATSDPGQGTYEQYF.

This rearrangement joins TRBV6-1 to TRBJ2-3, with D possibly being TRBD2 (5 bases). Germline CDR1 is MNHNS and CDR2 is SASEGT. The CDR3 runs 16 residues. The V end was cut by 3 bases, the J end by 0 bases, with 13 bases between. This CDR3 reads CASSDPGGGSTDTQYF. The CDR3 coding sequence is TGTGCCAGCAGTGATCCTGGCGGAGGAAGCACAGATACGCAGTATTTT.

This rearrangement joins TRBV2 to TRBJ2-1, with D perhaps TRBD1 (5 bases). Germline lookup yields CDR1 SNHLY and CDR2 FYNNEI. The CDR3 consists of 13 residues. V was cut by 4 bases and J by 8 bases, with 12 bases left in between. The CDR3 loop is CASSGGLVYEQFF. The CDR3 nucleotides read TGTGCCAGCAGTGGGGGCCTAGTGTATGAGCAGTTCTTC. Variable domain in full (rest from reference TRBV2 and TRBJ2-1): EPEVTQTPSHQVTQMGQEVILRCVPISNHLYFYWYRQILGQKVEFLVSFYNNEISEKSEIFDDQFSVERPDGSNFTLKIRSTKLEDSAMYFCASSGGLVYEQFFGPGTRLTVL.

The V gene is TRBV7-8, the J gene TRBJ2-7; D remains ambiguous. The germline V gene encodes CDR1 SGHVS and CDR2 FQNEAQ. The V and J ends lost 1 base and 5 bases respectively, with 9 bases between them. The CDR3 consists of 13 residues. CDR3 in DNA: TGTGCCAGCAGCTTAGACGGCCGGGACGAGCAGTACTTC. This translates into CASSLDGRDEQYF.

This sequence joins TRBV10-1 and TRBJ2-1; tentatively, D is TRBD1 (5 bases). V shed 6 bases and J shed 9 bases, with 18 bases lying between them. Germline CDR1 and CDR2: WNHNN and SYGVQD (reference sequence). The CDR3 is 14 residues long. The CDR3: CASSEVGRSGEQFF. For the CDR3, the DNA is TGCGCCAGCAGCGAAGTGGGGCGATCGGGTGAGCAGTTCTTC.

CDR3 amino acids: CASSIDPGQSSYEQYF. The CDR3 nucleotides read TGTGCCAGTAGTATCGATCCGGGACAAAGCTCCTACGAGCAGTACTTC. The genes are TRBV19 and TRBJ2-7, with a possible D match to TRBD1 (6 bases). Trimming removed 3 bases from V and 0 bases from J, with 15 bases in between. Germline CDR1 LNHDA, CDR2 SQIVND (reference sequence). The CDR3 is 16 amino acids.

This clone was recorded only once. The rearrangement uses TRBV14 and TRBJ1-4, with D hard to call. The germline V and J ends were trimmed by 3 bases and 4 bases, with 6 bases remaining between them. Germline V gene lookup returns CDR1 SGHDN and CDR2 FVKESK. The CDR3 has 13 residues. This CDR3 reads CASSQRLNEKLFF. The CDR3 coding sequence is TGTGCCAGCAGCCAGCGGCTTAATGAAAAACTGTTTTTT.

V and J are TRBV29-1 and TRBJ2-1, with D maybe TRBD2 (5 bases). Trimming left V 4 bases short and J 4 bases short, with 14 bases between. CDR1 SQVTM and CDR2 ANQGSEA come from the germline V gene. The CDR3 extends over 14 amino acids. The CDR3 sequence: CSVALLTKYNEQFF. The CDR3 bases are TGCAGCGTTGCCCTACTGACTAAATACAATGAGCAGTTCTTC.

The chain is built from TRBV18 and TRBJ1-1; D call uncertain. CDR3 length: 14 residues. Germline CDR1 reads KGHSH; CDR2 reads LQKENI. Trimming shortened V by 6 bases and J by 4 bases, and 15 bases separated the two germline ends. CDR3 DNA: TGTGCCAGCTCTCGGGGAGGGTTTGGCACTGAAGCTTTCTTT. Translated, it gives CASSRGGFGTEAFF.

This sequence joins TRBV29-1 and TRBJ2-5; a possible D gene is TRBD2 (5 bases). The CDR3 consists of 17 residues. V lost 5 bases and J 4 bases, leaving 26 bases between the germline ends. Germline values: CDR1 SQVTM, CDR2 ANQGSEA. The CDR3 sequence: CSVWFVGVGHLRETQYF. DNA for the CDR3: TGCAGCGTTTGGTTCGTGGGAGTGGGCCATTTAAGAGAGACCCAGTACTTC.